This TCR beta chain is drawn from a study of T cells in tuberculosis. Study context: This South African cohort compared adolescents with or without latent tuberculosis against adults with active tuberculosis.

CDR1 and CDR2 (germline): ENHRY, SYGVKD. Germline trimming cut 7 bases from V and 0 bases from J; bases unmatched to any gene: 2. The CDR3 runs 13 residues. Adolescents were screened for latent TB by skin test and IGRA. On this clone: The antigen is not known.

Points from the study as a whole: Shorter CDR3-alpha in active tuberculosis partly drove smaller distances.

The protocol was immunoSEQ multiplex PCR, while the TCRdb copy is restricted to in-frame clones and leaves out a portion. The sample lists 25,000 to 40,000 clones, around 93% occurring once. This sequence joins TRBV10-3 and TRBJ2-7, with TRBD2 matching over 8 bases. Sequencing was carried out using PBMCs. The receptor was derived from a donor aged 10 to 29 with latent tuberculosis or without tuberculosis infection. Some clones in this sample may be carry-over from other donors' samples. The CDR3 region has the DNA TGTGCCATCATGCGGGGGGCCTCCTACGAGCAGTACTTC. As protein: CAIMRGASYEQYF.